This T cell receptor beta chain was captured in a study of T-cell memory formation after mild COVID-19. V lost 8 bases, J lost 2 bases, and 3 bases stayed unmatched. This CDR3 region has 13 residues. One entry per CDR3 protein results from TCRdb running MiXCR on the 5' RACE reads. This sample yields roughly 510,000 distinct CDR3 sequences, of which roughly 17% are seen a single time; about 7.4% belongs to the top ten. V and J are TRBV12-3 or TRBV12-4 and TRBJ2-7, with 10 bases that match TRBD2. The sequenced sample consisted of PBMCs or a T cell subset sorted from them (not recorded which). This sequence originates from an adult woman who had mild COVID-19 (a few samples of this study predate the infection). Cell type and time point are not known. The CDR3 sequence: CASGLAVTYEQYF. The DNA of the CDR3 is TGTGCCAGCGGACTAGCGGTAACCTACGAGCAGTACTTC.